These T cell receptor beta chains were read from a single sample in a study of T-cell memory formation after mild COVID-19. TCRdb reanalysed the 5' RACE reads using MiXCR and keeps one entry per CDR3 protein. The sample includes 150,000 to 200,000 distinct CDR3 sequences, about 14% of them seen just once. The specimen sequenced was PBMCs or a T cell subset sorted from them (not recorded which). These receptors all stem from an adult woman who had mild COVID-19 (a few samples of this study predate the infection). Cell type and time point are not known. Both conserved end residues are part of each CDR3. A D gene is named only where the DNA matches it firmly. Size is omitted from some rows. Given values are once, few, many or a class for expanded clones.

j_call: TRBJ1-5
clone_size: -
v_call: TRBV12-3/TRBV12-4
d_call: -
cdr3_aa: CASSLRRVSQPQHF
cdr3_nt: TGTGCCAGCAGTTTACGAAGGGTTAGTCAGCCCCAGCATTTT

j_call: TRBJ1-5
clone_size: many
v_call: TRBV5-8
d_call: -
cdr3_aa: CASSLAGAAGQPQHF
cdr3_nt: TGTGCCAGCAGCTTGGCCGGGGCAGCCGGACAGCCCCAGCATTTT

j_call: TRBJ1-5
clone_size: -
v_call: TRBV19
d_call: -
cdr3_aa: CASSIVGGGNQPQHF
cdr3_nt: TGTGCCAGTAGTATTGTCGGAGGGGGCAATCAGCCCCAGCATTTT

j_call: TRBJ2-1
clone_size: -
v_call: TRBV12-3/TRBV12-4
d_call: TRBD2
cdr3_aa: CASSPQQRGHNEQFF
cdr3_nt: TGTGCCAGCAGCCCCCAACAGCGGGGGCACAATGAGCAGTTCTTC

j_call: TRBJ1-4
clone_size: -
v_call: TRBV3-1
d_call: -
cdr3_aa: CASSEAIPQAANEKLFF
cdr3_nt: TGTGCCAGCAGCGAAGCGATCCCTCAGGCGGCAAATGAAAAACTGTTTTTT

j_call: TRBJ2-7
clone_size: -
v_call: TRBV9
d_call: -
cdr3_aa: CASGSGGGESSYEQYF
cdr3_nt: TGTGCCAGCGGATCTGGAGGGGGGGAGAGCTCCTACGAGCAGTACTTC

j_call: TRBJ2-1
clone_size: -
v_call: TRBV24-1
d_call: TRBD2
cdr3_aa: CATSDALAGDNEQFF
cdr3_nt: TGTGCCACCAGTGATGCCCTAGCGGGAGATAATGAGCAGTTCTTC

j_call: TRBJ1-2
clone_size: few
v_call: TRBV5-4
d_call: -
cdr3_aa: CAGSDVHRNYGYTF
cdr3_nt: TGTGCCGGATCGGACGTTCATCGTAACTATGGCTACACCTTC

j_call: TRBJ2-3
clone_size: few
v_call: TRBV7-3
d_call: -
cdr3_aa: CASSARDSTDTQYF
cdr3_nt: TGTGCCAGCAGCGCCCGGGACAGCACAGATACGCAGTATTTT

j_call: TRBJ1-2
clone_size: -
v_call: TRBV6-6
d_call: TRBD1
cdr3_aa: CASSSGQGRWGYGYTF
cdr3_nt: TGTGCCAGCAGTTCAGGACAGGGGCGATGGGGGTATGGCTACACCTTC

j_call: TRBJ2-3
clone_size: few
v_call: TRBV5-1
d_call: -
cdr3_aa: CASSFLGRIGSTDTQYF
cdr3_nt: TGCGCCAGCAGCTTCTTGGGGAGGATCGGGAGCACAGATACGCAGTATTTT

j_call: TRBJ2-5
clone_size: few
v_call: TRBV29-1
d_call: TRBD2
cdr3_aa: CSGGTSGMETQYF
cdr3_nt: TGCAGCGGTGGGACTAGCGGGATGGAGACCCAGTACTTC

j_call: TRBJ1-2
clone_size: -
v_call: TRBV25-1
d_call: -
cdr3_aa: CATSLGGYGYTF
cdr3_nt: TGTGCCACTTCATTAGGTGGCTATGGCTACACCTTC

j_call: TRBJ2-7
clone_size: -
v_call: TRBV5-5
d_call: -
cdr3_aa: CASSFGQRSSYEQYF
cdr3_nt: TGTGCCAGCAGCTTCGGCCAGAGGAGTTCCTACGAGCAGTACTTC

j_call: TRBJ2-2
clone_size: few
v_call: TRBV4-2
d_call: -
cdr3_aa: CASSQEGGDANTGELFF
cdr3_nt: TGTGCCAGCAGCCAAGAGGGGGGAGACGCGAACACCGGGGAGCTGTTTTTT

j_call: TRBJ1-1
clone_size: -
v_call: TRBV10-3
d_call: -
cdr3_aa: CAISTGGMNTEAFF
cdr3_nt: TGTGCCATCAGTACGGGAGGGATGAACACTGAAGCTTTCTTT

j_call: TRBJ2-3
clone_size: few
v_call: TRBV7-2
d_call: TRBD2
cdr3_aa: CASSPGLAGADTQYF
cdr3_nt: TGTGCCAGCAGCCCAGGACTAGCGGGAGCCGATACGCAGTATTTT

j_call: TRBJ2-1
clone_size: -
v_call: TRBV7-9
d_call: TRBD2
cdr3_aa: CASSLTSGGPNEQFF
cdr3_nt: TGTGCCAGCAGCCTGACTAGCGGGGGGCCCAATGAGCAGTTCTTC

j_call: TRBJ2-3
clone_size: -
v_call: TRBV24-1
d_call: -
cdr3_aa: CATSGEGRTDTQYF
cdr3_nt: TGTGCCACCAGTGGAGAGGGGAGGACAGATACGCAGTATTTT

j_call: TRBJ2-2
clone_size: -
v_call: TRBV10-3
d_call: TRBD2
cdr3_aa: CAISEPGLAGVSTGELFF
cdr3_nt: TGTGCCATCAGTGAGCCGGGACTAGCGGGAGTTTCAACCGGGGAGCTGTTTTTT

j_call: TRBJ1-1
clone_size: few
v_call: TRBV7-3
d_call: -
cdr3_aa: CASSLVGGFKTEAFF
cdr3_nt: TGTGCCAGCAGCTTAGTGGGTGGATTCAAGACTGAAGCTTTCTTT

j_call: TRBJ2-4
clone_size: few
v_call: TRBV20-1
d_call: TRBD2
cdr3_aa: CSAPRTSRAKNIQYF
cdr3_nt: TGCAGTGCTCCGCGGACTAGCCGGGCCAAAAACATTCAGTACTTC

j_call: TRBJ2-2
clone_size: -
v_call: TRBV10-3
d_call: TRBD2
cdr3_aa: CAISGAGGTIGELFF
cdr3_nt: TGTGCCATCAGCGGAGCGGGGGGGACGATCGGGGAGCTGTTTTTT

j_call: TRBJ2-7
clone_size: -
v_call: TRBV6-1
d_call: TRBD1
cdr3_aa: CASTTGQGYEQYF
cdr3_nt: TGTGCCAGCACCACGGGACAGGGCTACGAGCAGTACTTC

j_call: TRBJ2-1
clone_size: many
v_call: TRBV9
d_call: TRBD2
cdr3_aa: CASSVDAGVEQFF
cdr3_nt: TGTGCCAGCAGCGTAGACGCGGGAGTTGAGCAGTTCTTC

j_call: TRBJ1-6
clone_size: -
v_call: TRBV27
d_call: -
cdr3_aa: CASRKVLGDSPLHF
cdr3_nt: TGTGCCAGCAGGAAGGTTCTCGGAGATTCACCCCTCCACTTT

j_call: TRBJ2-2
clone_size: few
v_call: TRBV7-9
d_call: -
cdr3_aa: CASSLEAAGTTNTGELFF
cdr3_nt: TGTGCCAGCAGCTTAGAAGCGGCGGGGACAACGAACACCGGGGAGCTGTTTTTT

j_call: TRBJ1-1
clone_size: -
v_call: TRBV27
d_call: -
cdr3_aa: CASSPLRNTEAFF
cdr3_nt: TGTGCCAGCAGTCCCCTGCGGAACACTGAAGCTTTCTTT

j_call: TRBJ2-1
clone_size: few
v_call: TRBV6-5
d_call: -
cdr3_aa: CASSYAGSSYNEQFF
cdr3_nt: TGTGCCAGCAGTTACGCAGGGAGCTCCTACAATGAGCAGTTCTTC

j_call: TRBJ2-1
clone_size: -
v_call: TRBV5-1
d_call: TRBD1
cdr3_aa: CASSYATGGYNEQFF
cdr3_nt: TGCGCCAGCAGCTACGCTACAGGGGGCTACAATGAGCAGTTCTTC

j_call: TRBJ2-5
clone_size: -
v_call: TRBV5-6
d_call: -
cdr3_aa: CASGTPIETQYF
cdr3_nt: TGTGCCAGCGGGACACCCATAGAGACCCAGTACTTC

j_call: TRBJ1-2
clone_size: -
v_call: TRBV7-9
d_call: -
cdr3_aa: CASSLALPNQGGYTF
cdr3_nt: TGTGCCAGCAGCTTAGCCCTCCCGAACCAGGGAGGCTACACCTTC

j_call: TRBJ2-1
clone_size: -
v_call: TRBV12-3/TRBV12-4
d_call: TRBD2
cdr3_aa: CASSLRRGGYYNEQFF
cdr3_nt: TGTGCCAGCAGTCTCAGGCGGGGGGGATATTACAATGAGCAGTTCTTC

j_call: TRBJ1-2
clone_size: many
v_call: TRBV5-1
d_call: -
cdr3_aa: CASSLDSNYGYTF
cdr3_nt: TGCGCCAGCAGCTTGGATAGCAACTATGGCTACACCTTC

j_call: TRBJ1-1
clone_size: -
v_call: TRBV20-1
d_call: TRBD1
cdr3_aa: CSASLGDFRGEAFF
cdr3_nt: TGCAGTGCTAGCCTGGGGGACTTCAGGGGGGAAGCTTTCTTT

j_call: TRBJ2-7
clone_size: -
v_call: TRBV7-2
d_call: TRBD2
cdr3_aa: CASSGTSSGGPLYEQYF
cdr3_nt: TGTGCCAGCAGCGGAACGAGTAGCGGGGGCCCCCTCTACGAGCAGTACTTC

j_call: TRBJ2-2
clone_size: few
v_call: TRBV12-3/TRBV12-4
d_call: TRBD2
cdr3_aa: CASAHGLGGVGELFF
cdr3_nt: TGTGCCAGCGCCCACGGACTAGGCGGTGTTGGGGAGCTGTTTTTT

j_call: TRBJ2-3
clone_size: few
v_call: TRBV3-1
d_call: -
cdr3_aa: CASSQRGGSGTDTQYF
cdr3_nt: TGTGCCAGCAGCCAAAGAGGGGGGTCCGGGACAGATACGCAGTATTTT

j_call: TRBJ1-4
clone_size: few
v_call: TRBV30
d_call: -
cdr3_aa: CAWSRMGENEKLFF
cdr3_nt: TGTGCCTGGAGCCGAATGGGGGAGAATGAAAAACTGTTTTTT

j_call: TRBJ2-5
clone_size: few
v_call: TRBV7-8
d_call: TRBD1
cdr3_aa: CASSSRTGWGETQYF
cdr3_nt: TGTGCCAGCAGCTCCCGGACAGGCTGGGGAGAGACCCAGTACTTC

j_call: TRBJ1-1
clone_size: -
v_call: TRBV25-1
d_call: -
cdr3_aa: CASRQGWNTEAFF
cdr3_nt: TGTGCCAGCAGACAGGGCTGGAACACTGAAGCTTTCTTT

j_call: TRBJ2-1
clone_size: many
v_call: TRBV7-3
d_call: TRBD2
cdr3_aa: CASSLGLAGYNEQFF
cdr3_nt: TGTGCCAGCAGCCTCGGACTAGCGGGGTACAATGAGCAGTTCTTC

j_call: TRBJ2-3
clone_size: -
v_call: TRBV7-2
d_call: -
cdr3_aa: CASSLVSGPNGGTQYF
cdr3_nt: TGTGCCAGCAGCTTAGTAAGCGGTCCTAATGGTGGTACGCAGTATTTT

j_call: TRBJ2-1
clone_size: -
v_call: TRBV7-9
d_call: -
cdr3_aa: CASSPRFGGANEQFF
cdr3_nt: TGTGCCAGCAGCCCCCGGTTCGGCGGGGCCAATGAGCAGTTCTTC

j_call: TRBJ2-1
clone_size: -
v_call: TRBV12-3/TRBV12-4
d_call: -
cdr3_aa: CASSLWSLNNEQFF
cdr3_nt: TGTGCCAGCAGTTTATGGTCCCTTAACAATGAGCAGTTCTTC

j_call: TRBJ2-1
clone_size: -
v_call: TRBV18
d_call: TRBD1
cdr3_aa: CASSPRVLKDRGLNEQFF
cdr3_nt: TGTGCCAGCTCACCACGGGTCTTAAAGGACAGGGGGCTCAATGAGCAGTTCTTC

j_call: TRBJ2-7
clone_size: -
v_call: TRBV7-8
d_call: -
cdr3_aa: CASSTSGSVRYEQYF
cdr3_nt: TGTGCCAGCAGCACCTCAGGATCGGTCCGCTACGAGCAGTACTTC

j_call: TRBJ2-5
clone_size: -
v_call: TRBV12-3/TRBV12-4
d_call: -
cdr3_aa: CASSFRGVQETQYF
cdr3_nt: TGTGCCAGCAGTTTTAGAGGGGTCCAAGAGACCCAGTACTTC

j_call: TRBJ2-7
clone_size: -
v_call: TRBV5-6
d_call: -
cdr3_aa: CASSLEPGESYEQYF
cdr3_nt: TGTGCCAGCAGCTTGGAACCCGGGGAGTCCTACGAGCAGTACTTC

j_call: TRBJ1-3
clone_size: few
v_call: TRBV4-1
d_call: -
cdr3_aa: CASSQVQSELGNTIYF
cdr3_nt: TGCGCCAGCAGCCAAGTCCAGTCGGAACTAGGAAACACCATATATTTT

j_call: TRBJ2-1
clone_size: -
v_call: TRBV12-3/TRBV12-4
d_call: TRBD2
cdr3_aa: CASRGLAGVYEQFF
cdr3_nt: TGTGCCAGCAGGGGACTAGCGGGAGTTTATGAGCAGTTCTTC

j_call: TRBJ1-1
clone_size: -
v_call: TRBV4-2
d_call: -
cdr3_aa: CASSQDERADTEAFF
cdr3_nt: TGTGCCAGCAGCCAAGACGAGCGGGCCGACACTGAAGCTTTCTTT

j_call: TRBJ1-6
clone_size: -
v_call: TRBV7-6
d_call: -
cdr3_aa: CASSVDYGHNNSPLHF
cdr3_nt: TGTGCCAGCAGCGTGGACTACGGACATAATAATTCACCCCTCCACTTT

j_call: TRBJ1-1
clone_size: -
v_call: TRBV6-6
d_call: -
cdr3_aa: CASSYSKGGEPNTEAFF
cdr3_nt: TGTGCCAGCAGTTACTCTAAGGGTGGGGAACCGAACACTGAAGCTTTCTTT

j_call: TRBJ2-3
clone_size: few
v_call: TRBV6-2/TRBV6-3
d_call: -
cdr3_aa: CASSARRDTQYF
cdr3_nt: TGTGCCAGCAGTGCTAGAAGAGATACGCAGTATTTT

j_call: TRBJ1-2
clone_size: -
v_call: TRBV5-1
d_call: TRBD1
cdr3_aa: CASSNPQGADGYTF
cdr3_nt: TGCGCCAGCAGCAACCCCCAGGGGGCAGATGGCTACACCTTC

j_call: TRBJ1-1
clone_size: few
v_call: TRBV5-1
d_call: -
cdr3_aa: CASSLGSGTEAFF
cdr3_nt: TGCGCCAGCAGCTTAGGGTCTGGAACTGAAGCTTTCTTT

j_call: TRBJ1-4
clone_size: -
v_call: TRBV4-3
d_call: -
cdr3_aa: CASSQDSDTGNNEKLFF
cdr3_nt: TGCGCCAGCAGCCAAGATTCTGATACAGGGAATAATGAAAAACTGTTTTTT

j_call: TRBJ1-1
clone_size: -
v_call: TRBV9
d_call: -
cdr3_aa: CASRGGGEAFF
cdr3_nt: TGTGCCAGCAGAGGTGGTGGGGAAGCTTTCTTT

j_call: TRBJ1-1
clone_size: many
v_call: TRBV20-1
d_call: -
cdr3_aa: CSARTREGVNTEAFF
cdr3_nt: TGCAGTGCTAGAACCAGGGAAGGGGTGAACACTGAAGCTTTCTTT